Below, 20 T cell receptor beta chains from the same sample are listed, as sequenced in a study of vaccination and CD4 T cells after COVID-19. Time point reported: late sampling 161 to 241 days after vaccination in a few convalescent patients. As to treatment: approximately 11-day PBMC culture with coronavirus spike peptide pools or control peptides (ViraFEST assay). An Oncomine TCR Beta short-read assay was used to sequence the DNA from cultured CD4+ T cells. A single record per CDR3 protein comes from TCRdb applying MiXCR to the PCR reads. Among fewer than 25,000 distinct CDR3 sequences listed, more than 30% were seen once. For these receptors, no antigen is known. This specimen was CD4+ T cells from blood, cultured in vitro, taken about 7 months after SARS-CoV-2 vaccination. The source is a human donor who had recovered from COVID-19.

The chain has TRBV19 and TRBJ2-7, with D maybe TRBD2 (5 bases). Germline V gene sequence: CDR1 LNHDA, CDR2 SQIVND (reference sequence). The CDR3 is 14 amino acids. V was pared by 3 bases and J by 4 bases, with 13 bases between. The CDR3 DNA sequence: TGTGCCAGTAGTATGGGCGGGCCTCTTTACGAGCAGTACTTC. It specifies CASSMGGPLYEQYF.

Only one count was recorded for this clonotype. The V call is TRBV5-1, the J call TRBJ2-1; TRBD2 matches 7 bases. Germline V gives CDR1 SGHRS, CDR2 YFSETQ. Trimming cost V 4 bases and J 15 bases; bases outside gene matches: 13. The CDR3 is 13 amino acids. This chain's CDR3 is CASSEAGRESGFF. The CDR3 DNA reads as TGCGCCAGCAGCGAAGCGGGGAGGGAGAGCGGGTTCTTC.

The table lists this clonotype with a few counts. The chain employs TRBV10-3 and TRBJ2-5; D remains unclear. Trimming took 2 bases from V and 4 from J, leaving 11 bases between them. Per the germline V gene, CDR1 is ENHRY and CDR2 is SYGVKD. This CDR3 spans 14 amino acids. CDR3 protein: CAISEGDLGETQYF. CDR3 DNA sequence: TGTGCCATCAGTGAGGGTGACCTGGGAGAGACCCAGTACTTC.

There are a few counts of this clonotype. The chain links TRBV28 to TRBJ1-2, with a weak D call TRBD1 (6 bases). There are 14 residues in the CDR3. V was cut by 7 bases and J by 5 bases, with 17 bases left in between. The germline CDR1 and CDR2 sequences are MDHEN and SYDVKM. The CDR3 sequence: CASNPQGGRYGYTF. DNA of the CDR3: TGTGCCAGCAATCCACAGGGAGGGCGTTATGGCTACACCTTC.

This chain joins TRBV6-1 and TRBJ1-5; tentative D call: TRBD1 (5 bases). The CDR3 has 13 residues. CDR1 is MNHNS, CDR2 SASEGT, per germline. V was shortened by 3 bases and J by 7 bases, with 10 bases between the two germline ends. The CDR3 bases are TGTGCCAGCAGTGAGGGGGAGGGGCAGCCCCAGCATTTT. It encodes CASSEGEGQPQHF.

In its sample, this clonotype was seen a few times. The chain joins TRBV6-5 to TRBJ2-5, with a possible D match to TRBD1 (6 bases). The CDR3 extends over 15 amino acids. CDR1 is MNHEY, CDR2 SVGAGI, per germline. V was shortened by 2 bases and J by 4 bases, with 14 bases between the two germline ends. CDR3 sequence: CASSYTGNIRETQYF. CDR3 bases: TGTGCCAGCAGTTACACAGGGAACATCCGAGAGACCCAGTACTTC.

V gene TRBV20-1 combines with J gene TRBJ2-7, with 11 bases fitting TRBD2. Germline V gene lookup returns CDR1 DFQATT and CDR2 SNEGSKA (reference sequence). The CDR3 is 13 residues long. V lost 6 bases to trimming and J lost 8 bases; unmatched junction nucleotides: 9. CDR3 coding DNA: TGCAGTGCCGTCACTAGCGGGAGTGTAAAGCAGTACTTC. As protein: CSAVTSGSVKQYF.

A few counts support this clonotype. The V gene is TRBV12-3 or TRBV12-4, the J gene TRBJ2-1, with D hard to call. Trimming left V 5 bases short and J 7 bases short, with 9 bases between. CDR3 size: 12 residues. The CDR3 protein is CASSPRANEQFF. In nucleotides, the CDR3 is TGTGCCAGCAGTCCAAGGGCGAATGAGCAGTTCTTC.

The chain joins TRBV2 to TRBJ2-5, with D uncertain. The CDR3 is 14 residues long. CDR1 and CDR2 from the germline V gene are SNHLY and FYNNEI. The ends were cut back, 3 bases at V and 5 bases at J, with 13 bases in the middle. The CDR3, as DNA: TGTGCCAGCAGTGATGGCGGAGCGATCGAGACCCAGTACTTC. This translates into CASSDGGAIETQYF.

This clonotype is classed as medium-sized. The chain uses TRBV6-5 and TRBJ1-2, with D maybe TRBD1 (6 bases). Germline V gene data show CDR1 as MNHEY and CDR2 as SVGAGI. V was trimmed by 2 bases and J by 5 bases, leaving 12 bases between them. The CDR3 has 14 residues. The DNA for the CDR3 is TGTGCCAGCAGTTACCGGACAGCCGATTATGGCTACACCTTC. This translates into CASSYRTADYGYTF.

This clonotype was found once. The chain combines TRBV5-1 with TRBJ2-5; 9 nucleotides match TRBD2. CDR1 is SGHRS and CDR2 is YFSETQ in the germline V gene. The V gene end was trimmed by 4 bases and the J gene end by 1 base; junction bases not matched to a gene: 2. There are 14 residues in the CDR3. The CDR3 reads CASSLTSGQETQYF. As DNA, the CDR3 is TGCGCCAGCAGCCTGACTAGCGGCCAAGAGACCCAGTACTTC.

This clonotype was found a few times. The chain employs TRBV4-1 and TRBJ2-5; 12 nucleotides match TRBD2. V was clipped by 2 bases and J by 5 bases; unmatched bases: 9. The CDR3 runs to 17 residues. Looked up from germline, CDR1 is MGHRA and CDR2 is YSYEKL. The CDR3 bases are TGCGCCAGCAGCCAAACGCCGACTAGCGGGAGTTTGGAGACCCAGTACTTC. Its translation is CASSQTPTSGSLETQYF.

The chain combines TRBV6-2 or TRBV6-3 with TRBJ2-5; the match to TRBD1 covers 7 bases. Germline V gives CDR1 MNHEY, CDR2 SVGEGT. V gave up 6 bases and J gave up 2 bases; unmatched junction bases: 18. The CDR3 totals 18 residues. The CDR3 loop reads CASSQTRFRGITQETQYF. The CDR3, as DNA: TGTGCCAGCAGCCAAACCCGCTTCAGGGGGATAACGCAAGAGACCCAGTACTTC.

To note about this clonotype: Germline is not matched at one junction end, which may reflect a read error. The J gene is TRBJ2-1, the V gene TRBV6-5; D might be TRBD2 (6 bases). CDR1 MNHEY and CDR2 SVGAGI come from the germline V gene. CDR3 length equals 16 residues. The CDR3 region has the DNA TGTGCCAGCAATTACTTAGCGGCAACTGCCTACAATGAGCAGTTCTTC. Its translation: CASNYLAATAYNEQFF.

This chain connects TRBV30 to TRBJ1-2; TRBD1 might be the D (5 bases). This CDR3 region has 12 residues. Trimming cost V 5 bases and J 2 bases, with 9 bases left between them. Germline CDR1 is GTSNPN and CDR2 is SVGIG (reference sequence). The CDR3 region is CAWSQGNYGYTF. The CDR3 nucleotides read TGTGCCTGGTCTCAGGGAAACTATGGCTACACCTTC.

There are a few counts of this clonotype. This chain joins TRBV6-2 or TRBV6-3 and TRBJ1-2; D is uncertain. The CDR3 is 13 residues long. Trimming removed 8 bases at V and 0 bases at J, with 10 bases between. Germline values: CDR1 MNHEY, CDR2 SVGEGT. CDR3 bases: TGTGCCAGCGCCAGAAGCTCTAACTATGGCTACACCTTC. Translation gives CASARSSNYGYTF.

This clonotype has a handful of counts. CDR3 residues: CASSYAGETQYF. In nucleotides, the CDR3 is TGTGCCAGCAGTTACGCGGGAGAGACCCAGTACTTC. The chain couples TRBV6-2 or TRBV6-3 to TRBJ2-5; possible D gene TRBD2, 5 bases. The germline CDR1 and CDR2 sequences are MNHEY and SVGEGT. CDR3 length equals 12 residues. The germline V and J ends were trimmed by 2 bases and 4 bases, with 5 bases remaining between them.

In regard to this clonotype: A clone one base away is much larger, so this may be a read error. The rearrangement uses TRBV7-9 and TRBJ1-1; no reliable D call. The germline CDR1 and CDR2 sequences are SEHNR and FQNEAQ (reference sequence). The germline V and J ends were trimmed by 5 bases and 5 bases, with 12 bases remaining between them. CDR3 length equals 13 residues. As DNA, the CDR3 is TGTGCCAGCAGCCCCAATGCCGTGACTGAAGCTTTCTTT. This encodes CASSPNAVTEAFF.

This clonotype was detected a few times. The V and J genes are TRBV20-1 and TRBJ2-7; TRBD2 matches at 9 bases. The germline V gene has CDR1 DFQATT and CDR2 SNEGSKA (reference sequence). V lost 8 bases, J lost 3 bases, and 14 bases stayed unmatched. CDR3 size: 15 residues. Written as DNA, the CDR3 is TGCAGTAACCTGGGGGTAGCGGGAGTGGGCTACGAGCAGTACTTC. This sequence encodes CSNLGVAGVGYEQYF.

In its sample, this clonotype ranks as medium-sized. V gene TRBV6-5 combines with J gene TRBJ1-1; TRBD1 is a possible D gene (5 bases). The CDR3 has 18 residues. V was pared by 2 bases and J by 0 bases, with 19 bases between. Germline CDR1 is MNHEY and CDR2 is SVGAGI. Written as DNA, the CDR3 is TGTGCCAGCAGTTACGGATGGACACCCGGGGGGGTGAACACTGAAGCTTTCTTT. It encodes CASSYGWTPGGVNTEAFF.